A selection of T cell receptor beta chains follows, all from one sample in a study of cytomegalovirus exposure and HLA in healthy donors. Data came from immunoSEQ multiplex PCR; TCRdb stores just in-frame clones and leaves some out. Here the sample spans around 110,000 clones, roughly 79% being singletons. Sequencing was carried out using PBMCs. These receptor sequences come from a woman aged 18-29 years in good health and CMV-seronegative. Both conserved end residues are trimmed from each CDR3.

V gene	CDR3 length	J gene	CDR3 protein
TRBV27	14	TRBJ1-6	ASSLGPSSYNSPLH
TRBV5-1	12	TRBJ2-3	ASSPRTAQDTQY
TRBV19	12	TRBJ1-5	ASSMGTGYQPQH
TRBV2	13	TRBJ1-1	ASKVAVSKNTEAF
TRBV27	16	TRBJ2-7	ASSFRGLAGGRIYEQY
TRBV30	11	TRBJ1-2	AWSVSFNYGYT
TRBV5-1	12	TRBJ1-1	ASSPTTGFTEAF
TRBV5-1	13	TRBJ2-3	ASSRSGLSTGTQY
TRBV18	12	TRBJ2-2	ASSPWEYTGELF
TRBV15	13	TRBJ2-1	ASNKGQGPPSEQF
TRBV6-1	14	TRBJ1-2	ASSERSGQGAYGYT